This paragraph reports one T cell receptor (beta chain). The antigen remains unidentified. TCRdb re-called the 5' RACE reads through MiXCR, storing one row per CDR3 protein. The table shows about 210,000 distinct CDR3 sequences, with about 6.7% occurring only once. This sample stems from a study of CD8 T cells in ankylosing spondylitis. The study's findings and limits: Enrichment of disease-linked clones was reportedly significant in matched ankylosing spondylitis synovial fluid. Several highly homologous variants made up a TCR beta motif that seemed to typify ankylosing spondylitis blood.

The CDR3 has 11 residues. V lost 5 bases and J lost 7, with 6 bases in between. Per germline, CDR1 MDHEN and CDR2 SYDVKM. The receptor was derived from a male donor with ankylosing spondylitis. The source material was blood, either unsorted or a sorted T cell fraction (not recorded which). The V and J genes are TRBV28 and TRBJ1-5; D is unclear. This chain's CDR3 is CASSQIQPQHF. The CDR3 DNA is TGTGCCAGCAGTCAGATACAGCCCCAGCATTTT.